These T cell receptor beta chains were read from a single sample in a study of T cells in Graves' hyperthyroidism and ophthalmopathy. Each CDR3 protein gets one entry after TCRdb re-called the multiplex PCR reads with MiXCR. Here the sample spans around 490,000 distinct CDR3 sequences, just under 20% being singletons. Sequenced material: blood. The receptors shown here come from a man in his forties with Graves' ophthalmopathy. Both conserved end residues are part of each CDR3. D genes are given only for firm matches. Some rows have no size entry. The others give once, few or many, or a class for an expanded clone.

J	D	size	V	DNA	CDR3
TRBJ2-7	TRBD2	many	TRBV7-2	TGTGCCAGCAGCTTAGCCACAGGCGGGAGGCAGTACTTC	CASSLATGGRQYF
TRBJ2-1	TRBD2	many	TRBV11-2	TGTGCCAGCAGCTCCCTAAGTCCAGGACTAGCGGGAAGTAATGAGCAGTTCTTC	CASSSLSPGLAGSNEQFF
TRBJ2-7	NA	few	TRBV6-4	TGTGCCACCTCGGCCTTTGGTGGATACGAGCAGTACTTC	CATSAFGGYEQYF
TRBJ1-5	NA	NA	TRBV12-3/TRBV12-4	TGTGCCAGCAGTTCCATGATGAGACAGACCCCCCAGCATTTT	CASSSMMRQTPQHF
TRBJ2-1	NA	NA	TRBV6-2/TRBV6-3	TGTGCCAGCAGTTACATAGCGGCGAGCTCCTACAATGAGCAGTTCTTC	CASSYIAASSYNEQFF
TRBJ2-7	NA	NA	TRBV5-6	TGTGCCAGCAGCTTGTTCTCACTCTCCTACGAGCAGTACTTC	CASSLFSLSYEQYF
TRBJ1-5	NA	few	TRBV27	TGTGCCAGCAGTTCTTATGGGGACGGGGGTGGTACGAGCAATCAGCCCCAGCATTTT	CASSSYGDGGGTSNQPQHF
TRBJ2-7	TRBD2	many	TRBV11-1	TGTGCCAGCAGGAGACTAGCGGGAGGTTCCTACGAGCAGTACTTC	CASRRLAGGSYEQYF
TRBJ2-1	NA	few	TRBV7-3	TGTGCCAGCAGCTACGGGGGTAATTACAATGAGCAGTTCTTC	CASSYGGNYNEQFF
TRBJ1-1	TRBD1	many	TRBV3-1	TGTGCCAGCAGCCAAGGGGGACAGGCGTGGGCTTTCTTT	CASSQGGQAWAFF
TRBJ2-7	NA	NA	TRBV29-1	TGCAGCGCTGGACAGAGCTCCTACGAGCAGTACTTC	CSAGQSSYEQYF
TRBJ1-1	TRBD1	many	TRBV7-2	TGTGCCAGCAGCCCGCGACAGGGTGAAGCTTTCTTT	CASSPRQGEAFF
TRBJ1-3	NA	NA	TRBV7-2	TGTGCCAGCAGCTCATGCAGGGGCTCTGGAAACACCATATATTTT	CASSSCRGSGNTIYF
TRBJ1-2	NA	NA	TRBV10-3	TGTGCCAGCAGTCCCCACACAGACTATGGCTACACCTTC	CASSPHTDYGYTF
TRBJ1-1	NA	NA	TRBV5-1	TGCGCCAGCCTTGACATTCAGGGAACTGAAGCTTTCTTT	CASLDIQGTEAFF
TRBJ2-3	NA	many	TRBV4-3	TGCGCCAGCAGCCAAGTGGCAGGTCCCACAGATACGCAGTATTTT	CASSQVAGPTDTQYF
TRBJ1-5	NA	few	TRBV10-3	TGTGCCATCAGTATGGACGGGAATCAGCCCCAGCATTTT	CAISMDGNQPQHF
TRBJ2-7	NA	many	TRBV7-2	TGTGCCAGCAGCCCCCCGGGCTACGAGCAGTACTTC	CASSPPGYEQYF
TRBJ2-7	TRBD1	NA	TRBV5-6	TGTGCCAGCAGCCGACAGGGGGGAGGCTACGAGCAGTACTTC	CASSRQGGGYEQYF
TRBJ2-1	NA	NA	TRBV19	TGTGCCAGTAGTATCTACAGGGCCAATGAGCAGTTCTTC	CASSIYRANEQFF
TRBJ2-1	TRBD2	many	TRBV12-3/TRBV12-4	TGTGCCAGCAGTTTACCCCAGTTCTGGAGCGGGGGTAACAATGAGCAGTTCTTC	CASSLPQFWSGGNNEQFF
TRBJ2-7	TRBD1	few	TRBV5-5	TGTGCCAGCGAGATGGGGACAGGGTGGGACGAGCAGTACTTC	CASEMGTGWDEQYF
TRBJ1-1	NA	NA	TRBV27	TGTGCCAGCAAGTCTCGTCCGGGCGAAGCTTTCTTT	CASKSRPGEAFF
TRBJ1-5	NA	NA	TRBV6-2/TRBV6-3	TGTGCCAGCAGGACCCAGGGAAGCAATCAGCCCCAGCATTTT	CASRTQGSNQPQHF
TRBJ2-4	NA	few	TRBV3-1	TGTGCCAGCAGCCATGGGTCATCCTTAGTCGCCAAAAACATTCAGTACTTC	CASSHGSSLVAKNIQYF
TRBJ2-1	NA	few	TRBV6-5	TGTGCCAGCAGTTACTCGAGACGGAGCTCCTACAATGAGCAGTTCTTC	CASSYSRRSSYNEQFF
TRBJ1-2	TRBD1	NA	TRBV6-1	TGTGCCAGCAGTGAATTAGGACAGGGGGCGTTCTATGGCTACACCTTC	CASSELGQGAFYGYTF
TRBJ2-1	NA	NA	TRBV6-2/TRBV6-3	TGTGCCTTGGGCAGGGCTTCCTACAATGAGCAGTTCTTC	CALGRASYNEQFF
TRBJ2-1	NA	NA	TRBV6-1	TGTGCCAGCATCGGGACGTACCCCTACAATGAGCAGTTCTTC	CASIGTYPYNEQFF
TRBJ2-7	TRBD1	NA	TRBV18	TGTGCCAGCTCACCACGGGACAGGACTTGGGGCTACGAGCAGTACTTC	CASSPRDRTWGYEQYF
TRBJ1-2	NA	NA	TRBV19	TGTGCCAGTAGTATAAATAACTATGGCTACACCTTC	CASSINNYGYTF
TRBJ2-4	NA	few	TRBV12-5	TGTGCTAGTGGTTTGGGGACAGCTAAAAACATTCAGTACTTC	CASGLGTAKNIQYF
TRBJ2-1	NA	many	TRBV7-2	TGTGCCAGCAGCTTAGGAGGAGGGGGGACATCCTCCTACAATGAGCAGTTCTTC	CASSLGGGGTSSYNEQFF